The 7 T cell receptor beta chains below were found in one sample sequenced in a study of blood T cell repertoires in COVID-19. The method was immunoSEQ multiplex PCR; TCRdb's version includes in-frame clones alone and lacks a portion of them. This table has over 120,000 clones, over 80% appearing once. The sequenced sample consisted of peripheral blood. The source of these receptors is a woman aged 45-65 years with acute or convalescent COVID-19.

CDR3: CASSLAGDSNQPQHF. The DNA of the CDR3 is TGCGCCAGCAGCTTGGCAGGGGATAGCAATCAGCCCCAGCATTTT. The V call is TRBV5-1, the J call TRBJ1-5, with D perhaps matching TRBD1 (6 bases). The CDR3 loop spans 15 amino acids. V gave up 0 bases and J gave up 0 bases, with 7 bases separating them. Germline CDR1 reads SGHRS; CDR2 reads YFSETQ.

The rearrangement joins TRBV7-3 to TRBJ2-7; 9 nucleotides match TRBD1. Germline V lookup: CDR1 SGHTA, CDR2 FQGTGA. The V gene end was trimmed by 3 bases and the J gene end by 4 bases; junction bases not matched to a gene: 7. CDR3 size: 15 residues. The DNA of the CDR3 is TGTGCCAGCAGCTTGTCGGGACAGGGTCCGTACGAGCAGTACTTC. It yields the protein CASSLSGQGPYEQYF.

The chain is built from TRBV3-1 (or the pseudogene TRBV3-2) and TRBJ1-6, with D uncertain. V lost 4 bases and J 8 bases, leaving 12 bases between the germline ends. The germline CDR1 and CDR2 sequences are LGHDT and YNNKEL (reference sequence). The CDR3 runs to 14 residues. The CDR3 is CASSPYKRDSPLHF. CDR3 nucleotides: TGTGCCAGCAGCCCCTATAAGAGGGATTCACCCCTCCACTTT.

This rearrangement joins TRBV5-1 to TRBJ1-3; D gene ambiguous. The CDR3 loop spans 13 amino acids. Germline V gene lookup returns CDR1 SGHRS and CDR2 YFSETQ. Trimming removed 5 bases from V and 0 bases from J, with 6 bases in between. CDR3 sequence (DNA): TGCGCCAGCAGTGACTACTCTGGAAACACCATATATTTT. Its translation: CASSDYSGNTIYF.

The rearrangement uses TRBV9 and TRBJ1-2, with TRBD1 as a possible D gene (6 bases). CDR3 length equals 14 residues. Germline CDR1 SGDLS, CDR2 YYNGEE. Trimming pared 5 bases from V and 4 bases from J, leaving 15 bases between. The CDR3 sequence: CASSLTGQSYGYTF. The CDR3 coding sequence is TGTGCCAGCAGTCTTACAGGACAGAGCTATGGCTACACCTTC.

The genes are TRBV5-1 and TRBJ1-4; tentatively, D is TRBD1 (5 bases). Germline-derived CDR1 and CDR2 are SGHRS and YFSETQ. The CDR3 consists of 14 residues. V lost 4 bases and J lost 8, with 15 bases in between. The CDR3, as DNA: TGCGCCAGCAGCCCGGGCGAATCAGGGGAAAAACTGTTTTTT. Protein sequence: CASSPGESGEKLFF. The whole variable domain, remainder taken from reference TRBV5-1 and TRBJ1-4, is KAGVTQTPRYLIKTRGQQVTLSCSPISGHRSVSWYQQTPGQGLQFLFEYFSETQRNKGNFPGRFSGRQFSNSRSEMNVSTLELGDSALYLCASSPGESGEKLFFGSGTQLSVL.

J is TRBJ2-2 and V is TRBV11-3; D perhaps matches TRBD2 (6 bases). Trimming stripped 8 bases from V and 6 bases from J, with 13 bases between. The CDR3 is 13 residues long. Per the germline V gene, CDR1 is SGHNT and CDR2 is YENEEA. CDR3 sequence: CASEFGGAGELFF. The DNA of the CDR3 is TGTGCCAGCGAATTCGGAGGGGCCGGGGAGCTGTTTTTT. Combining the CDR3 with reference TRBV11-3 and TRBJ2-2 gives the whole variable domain EAGVVQSPRYKIIEKKQPVAFWCNPISGHNTLYWYLQNLGQGPELLIRYENEEAVDDSQLPKDRFSAERLKGVDSTLKIQPAELGDSAVYLCASEFGGAGELFFGEGSRLTVL.